The text below deals with one T cell receptor beta chain. Its matching antigen is unknown. The junction had 8 bases not matched to a gene; V was cut back by 3 bases and J by 2 bases. Germline loops: CDR1 SGDLS, CDR2 YYNGEE. The CDR3 is 18 residues long. Cultured CD4+ T cells had their DNA profiled by the Oncomine TCR Beta short-read assay. Each CDR3 protein is one row after TCRdb ran MiXCR on the PCR reads. Of fewer than 10,000 distinct CDR3 sequences in the sample, roughly 34% were seen once. Documented treatment: approximately nine-day PBMC culture with coronavirus spike peptide pools or control peptides (ViraFEST assay). The data belong to a study of vaccination and CD4 T cells after COVID-19. Study-wide background: Nasal swab PCR had shown SARS-CoV-2 positivity in the convalescent patients (roughly 10 mild cases, one severe case).

The TCR originated in a human donor who had recovered from COVID-19. The chain uses TRBV9 and TRBJ2-3; the match to TRBD2 covers 14 bases. The sequenced sample was CD4+ T cells from blood, cultured in vitro. CDR3 in amino acids: CASSATSGGAGLTDTQYF. The CDR3 DNA reads as TGTGCCAGCAGCGCGACTAGCGGGGGGGCCGGGCTCACAGATACGCAGTATTTT.